A selection of T cell receptor beta chains follows, all from one sample in a study of radiotherapy plus CTLA-4 blockade in lung cancer. The data were produced by immunoSEQ multiplex PCR, yet TCRdb's version contains in-frame clones alone and is incomplete. Of some 110,000 clones in the sample, under 90% were seen once. The sequencing here drew on peripheral blood, taken from a patient treated with radiotherapy plus ipilimumab. These receptor sequences come from a human donor with non-small cell lung cancer that progressed on radiotherapy plus ipilimumab. Some clones in this sample may be carry-over from other donors' samples. The CDR3 runs from the conserved cysteine through the conserved F or W. D genes are given only for firm matches. Some rows mark clone size as missing; the rest say once, few, many or name a class of expanded clone.

>NA|TRBD1|TRBJ1-2|12|TRBV6-5
TGTGCCAGCAGTCGGACAGGGGATGGCTACACCTTC
CASSRTGDGYTF
>NA|NA|TRBJ2-1|12|TRBV5-1
TGCGCCAGCAGCGACAACTACAATGAGCAGTTCTTC
CASSDNYNEQFF
>NA|NA|TRBJ2-7|15|TRBV6-5
TGTGCCAGCAGCAGGAGCCTCCAGAGCTCCTACGAGCAGTACTTT
CASSRSLQSSYEQYF
>NA|NA|TRBJ2-2|14|TRBV12-5
TGTGCTAGTGGTTTCTTAGCGAGTACCGGGGAGCTGTTTTTT
CASGFLASTGELFF
>NA|NA|TRBJ2-2|13|TRBV5-4
TGTGCCAGCAGCTTGGGGGGGGCCGGGGAGCTGTTTTTT
CASSLGGAGELFF
>NA|TRBD1|TRBJ1-4|18|TRBV13
TGTGCCAGCAGCGAACGTAACAGTCAGGGGGCGCGGAATGAAAAACTGTTTTTT
CASSERNSQGARNEKLFF
>NA|NA|TRBJ2-6|17|TRBV5-1
TGCGCCAGCAGCTTGGGACAGGCCAACTCTGGGGCCAACGTCCTGACTTTC
CASSLGQANSGANVLTF
>NA|TRBD1|TRBJ1-1|13|TRBV2
TGTGCCAGCAGTAATGGACAGGAGATTGAAGCTTTCTTT
CASSNGQEIEAFF
>NA|NA|TRBJ2-1|15|TRBV27
TGTGCCAGCAGTTTACGGGCGGGGCCCTACAATGAGCAGTTCTTC
CASSLRAGPYNEQFF
>NA|NA|TRBJ2-3|13|TRBV7-7
TGTGCTAGCAGCTTAGAAGTAGGCAATACGCAGTATTTT
CASSLEVGNTQYF
>NA|NA|TRBJ2-3|14|TRBV4-2
TGTGCCAGCAGTGGGGGCCCGGTCACAGATACGCAGTATTTT
CASSGGPVTDTQYF
>NA|NA|TRBJ2-1|14|TRBV27
TGTGCCAGCAGTAGCACGGGACGAAACAATGAGCAGTTCTTC
CASSSTGRNNEQFF
>NA|NA|TRBJ1-6|16|TRBV5-1
TGCGCCAGCAGCCCCTCGGGGGGGACCTATAATTCACCCCTCCACTTT
CASSPSGGTYNSPLHF
>NA|NA|TRBJ1-4|16|TRBV30
TGTGCCTGGAGTGTATTTTTGGCTTCAACTAATGAAAAACTGTTTTTT
CAWSVFLASTNEKLFF
>NA|TRBD2|TRBJ2-7|13|TRBV6-1
TGTGCCAGCAGTCTAGAGCGGGGGGACGAGCAGTACTTC
CASSLERGDEQYF
>NA|NA|TRBJ2-1|13|TRBV9
TGTGCCAGCAGCGCTTTTTTCTACAATGAGCAGTTCTTC
CASSAFFYNEQFF
>NA|TRBD1|TRBJ1-1|15|TRBV18
TGTGCCAGCTCACTACAGACAGGGATGAACACTGAAGCTTTCTTT
CASSLQTGMNTEAFF
>NA|NA|TRBJ2-7|14|TRBV15
TGTGCCACCAGCAGAGATTTCCGACACTACGAGCAGTACTTC
CATSRDFRHYEQYF
>NA|NA|TRBJ1-2|14|TRBV9
TGTGCCAGCAGCGCTGCTGGGGGGCTCTATGGCTACACCTTC
CASSAAGGLYGYTF
>few|NA|TRBJ1-1|15|TRBV7-3
TGTGCCAGCAGTCGCGGTTTAGGGGAGGGATACGAAGCTTTCTTT
CASSRGLGEGYEAFF
>NA|NA|TRBJ1-1|13|TRBV5-4
TGTGCCAGCAGCTCCCAAGTGAACACTGAAGCTTTCTTT
CASSSQVNTEAFF
>NA|TRBD2|TRBJ2-1|16|TRBV19
TGTGCCAGTAGTATAGCCGGGACTAGCGGATACAATGAGCAGTTCTTC
CASSIAGTSGYNEQFF
>NA|NA|TRBJ2-7|13|TRBV19
TGTGCCAGTAGTAAATGGCCGTTTGACGAGCAGTACTTC
CASSKWPFDEQYF
>NA|NA|TRBJ1-6|16|TRBV7-9
TGTGCCAGCAGCTTAGGGGGGGCCGGAGAAAATTCACCCCTCCACTTT
CASSLGGAGENSPLHF
>NA|NA|TRBJ1-3|13|TRBV2
TGTGCCAGCATGAAAGACTCTGGAAACACCATATATTTT
CASMKDSGNTIYF
>NA|TRBD2|TRBJ2-5|16|TRBV5-1
TGCGCCAGCAGCTTTCGGACTAGCCCTGACCAAGAGACCCAGTACTTC
CASSFRTSPDQETQYF
>NA|NA|TRBJ2-3|16|TRBV5-1
TGCGCCAGCACCATAAACGGAATGACTAGCACAGATACGCAGTATTTT
CASTINGMTSTDTQYF
>NA|TRBD1|TRBJ1-6|17|TRBV7-9
TGTGCCAGCAGCCTCCGGGACGCTAGAGGGGGCAATTCACCCCTCCACTTT
CASSLRDARGGNSPLHF
>NA|NA|TRBJ2-1|19|TRBV21-1
TGTGCCAGCAGCAAAGAGGGGCTAGCGGGGGGCCCAAGAGGGAATGAGCAGTTCTTC
CASSKEGLAGGPRGNEQFF
>NA|TRBD1|TRBJ2-7|16|TRBV13
TGTGCCAGCAGCCCCCCCGGGACAGGGGATTTTCACGAGCAGTACTTC
CASSPPGTGDFHEQYF
>NA|NA|TRBJ1-1|12|TRBV6-1
TGTGCCAGCACCACAGGGAACACTGAAGCTTTCTTT
CASTTGNTEAFF
>NA|NA|TRBJ1-3|12|TRBV4-1
TGTGCCAGCAGCCAGGGCGAGAACACCATATATTTT
CASSQGENTIYF
>NA|NA|TRBJ1-2|11|TRBV19
TGTGCCAGTAGTGGTGGCGGGGGCTACACCTTC
CASSGGGGYTF
>NA|NA|TRBJ2-4|15|TRBV7-9
TGTGCCAGCACGTCCCGGGAACTAGCCAAAAACATTCAGTACTTC
CASTSRELAKNIQYF
>few|TRBD1|TRBJ2-5|16|TRBV5-1
TGCGCCAGCAGCGCTGTCGGGACAGCCTATGGAGAGACCCAGTACTTC
CASSAVGTAYGETQYF
>NA|NA|TRBJ1-6|14|TRBV5-5
TGTGCCAGCAGCGGAAGCTCCTATAATTCACCCCTCCACTTT
CASSGSSYNSPLHF
>NA|NA|TRBJ1-1|15|TRBV18
TGTGCCAGCTCACCATTTCAGGGGCCGGGGGCTGAAGCTTTCTTT
CASSPFQGPGAEAFF
>NA|NA|TRBJ1-5|16|TRBV21-1
TGTGCCAGCAGACCTAAGCCCCAGCTTAGCAATCAGCCCCAGCATTTT
CASRPKPQLSNQPQHF
>NA|NA|TRBJ1-5|16|TRBV28
TGTGCCAGCAGTTTGTCCTGGGGCAGTGGCTATCAGCCCCAGCATTTT
CASSLSWGSGYQPQHF
>NA|NA|TRBJ2-3|17|TRBV7-2
TGTGCCAGCAGCCCGGGACGGGGGCGAAGATCGACAGATACGCAGTATTTT
CASSPGRGRRSTDTQYF
>NA|NA|TRBJ1-4|13|TRBV7-9
TGTGCCAGCAGCTTTGGGACACGGGAAGTACTGTTTTTT
CASSFGTREVLFF
>NA|NA|TRBJ2-3|15|TRBV25-1
TGTGCCAGCAGTGAATTCGGTGCAATCACAGATACGCAGTATTTT
CASSEFGAITDTQYF
>NA|NA|TRBJ2-1|12|TRBV5-4
TGTGCCAGCAGCTTGGACAGCAATGAGCAGTTCTTC
CASSLDSNEQFF
>NA|NA|TRBJ2-7|14|TRBV30
TGTGCCTGGAGTGTAATGGGGTCTTCCTACGAGCAGTACTTC
CAWSVMGSSYEQYF
>few|NA|TRBJ1-4|15|TRBV7-2
TGTGCCAGCAGCTTTTTGGGCGGCGGTAATGAAAAACTGTTTTTT
CASSFLGGGNEKLFF
>NA|NA|TRBJ1-4|15|TRBV5-1
TGCGCCAGCAGCTTGGCCGGAGGGGTCGAAGAAAAACTGTTTTTT
CASSLAGGVEEKLFF
>NA|TRBD2|TRBJ2-3|18|TRBV10-3
TGTGCCATCAGTGAGTCGGTGACTAGCGGGGGGCGCACAGATACGCAGTATTTT
CAISESVTSGGRTDTQYF
>NA|TRBD1|TRBJ1-5|15|TRBV18
TGTGCCAGCTCACCTCCGGGACAGGTCAATCAGCCCCAGCATTTT
CASSPPGQVNQPQHF
>once|TRBD1|TRBJ2-7|14|TRBV6-6
TGTGCCAGCAGTGGACAGGCAAGCTCCTACGAGCAGTACTTC
CASSGQASSYEQYF
>NA|NA|TRBJ1-1|9|TRBV29-1
TGCAGCGTCGACAGGGAAGCTTTCTTT
CSVDREAFF
>NA|NA|TRBJ1-2|10|TRBV20-1
TGCAGTGCGACAGATTATGGCTACACCTTC
CSATDYGYTF
>NA|NA|TRBJ2-1|12|TRBV6-1
TGTGCCACCAGAAGCACCTACAATGAGCAGTTCTTC
CATRSTYNEQFF
>NA|NA|TRBJ2-4|14|TRBV18
TGTGCCAGCTCACGCTCTGGGACAAAAAACATTCAGTACTTC
CASSRSGTKNIQYF
>NA|TRBD1|TRBJ1-3|16|TRBV18
TGTGCCAGCTCACCAACCGGGACAGGGGCTGGAAACACCATATATTTT
CASSPTGTGAGNTIYF
>NA|TRBD2|TRBJ2-3|13|TRBV29-1
TGCAGCGTTGATAGCGGGGGCACAGATACGCAGTATTTT
CSVDSGGTDTQYF
>NA|NA|TRBJ2-1|10|TRBV28
TGTGCCAGCAGTTTCAAGAGGCAGTTCTTC
CASSFKRQFF
>NA|NA|TRBJ2-1|13|TRBV9
TGTGCCAGCAGCCCCCCCAACGGCAATGAGCAGTTCTTC
CASSPPNGNEQFF
>NA|NA|TRBJ2-5|13|TRBV5-5
TGTGCCAGCAGCCCAGGAGGACAAGAGACCCAGTACTTC
CASSPGGQETQYF
>NA|TRBD1|TRBJ1-2|12|TRBV6-5
TGTGCCAGCAGTGACAGGGTGGAGGGCTACACCTTC
CASSDRVEGYTF